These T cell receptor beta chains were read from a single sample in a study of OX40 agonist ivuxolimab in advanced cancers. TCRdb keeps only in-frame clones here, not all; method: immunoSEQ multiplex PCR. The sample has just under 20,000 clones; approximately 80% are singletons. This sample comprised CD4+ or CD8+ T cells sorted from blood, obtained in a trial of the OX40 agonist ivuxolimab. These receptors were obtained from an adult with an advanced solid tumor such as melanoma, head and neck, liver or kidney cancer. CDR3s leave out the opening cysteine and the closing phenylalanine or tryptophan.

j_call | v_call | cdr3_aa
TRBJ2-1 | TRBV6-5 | ASRASGASYNEQF
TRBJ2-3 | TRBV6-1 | ASKGLAASTDTQY
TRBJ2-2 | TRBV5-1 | ASSLTNSNTGELF
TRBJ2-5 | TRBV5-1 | ASSLADSGVGQETQY
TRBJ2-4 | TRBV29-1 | SVESDTDIQY
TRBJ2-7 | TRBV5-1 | ASTTGSPPYEQY
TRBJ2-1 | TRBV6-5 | ASSYLHGRQF
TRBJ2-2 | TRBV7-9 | ASSPPGIAATGELF
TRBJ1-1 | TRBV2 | ASSGPAGNTEAF
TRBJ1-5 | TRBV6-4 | ASSDLTEGATGNQPQH
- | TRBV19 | ASNPGQGSYEQY
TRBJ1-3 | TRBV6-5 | ASSYSAISGNTIY
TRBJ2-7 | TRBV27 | ASSPRVSHYEQY
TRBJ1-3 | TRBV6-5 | ASSRTAPVGNTIY
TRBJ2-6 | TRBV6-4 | ASSAGPGANVLT
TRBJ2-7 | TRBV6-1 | ASSHADNYEQY
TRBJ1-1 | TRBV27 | ASSLSSTGIGGRGTEAF
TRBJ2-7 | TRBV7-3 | ASSLTGGQSYEQY
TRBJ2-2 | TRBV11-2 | ASSLGLGNTGELF
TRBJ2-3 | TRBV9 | ASSVLQGAKDTQY
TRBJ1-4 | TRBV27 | ASSGVDKGGALNEKLF
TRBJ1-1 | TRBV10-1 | ASSESRQAGTEAF
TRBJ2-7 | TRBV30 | AWSGGSPIHEQY
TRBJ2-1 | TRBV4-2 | ASSQGNEQF
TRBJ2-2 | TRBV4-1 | ASSQEITGANTGELF
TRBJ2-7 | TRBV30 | ASLAQATYEQY
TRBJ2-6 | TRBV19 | ASSNGAGANVLT
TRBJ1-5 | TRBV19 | ASTVTGGLQPQH
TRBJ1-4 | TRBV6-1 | ASSEIEGSEKLF
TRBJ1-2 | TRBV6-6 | ASTGGVIGFNYGYT
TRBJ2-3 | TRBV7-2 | ASSWVDINTQY
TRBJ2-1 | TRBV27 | ASRLALNRPGNEQF
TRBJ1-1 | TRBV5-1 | ASSQRQGDTEAF
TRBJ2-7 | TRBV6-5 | ASSYGLGEQY
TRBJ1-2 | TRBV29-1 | SVVPGSDGYT
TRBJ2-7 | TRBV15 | ATSRDRGRYEQY
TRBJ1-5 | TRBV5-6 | ASSLKGHQGLPQH
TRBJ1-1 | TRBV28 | ASSLTGGRTEAF
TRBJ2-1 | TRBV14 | ASSQDLGQGREEQF
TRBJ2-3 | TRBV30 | AWSAQPQDTQY
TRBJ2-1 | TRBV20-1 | SAQRDEQF
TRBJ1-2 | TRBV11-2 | ASSPGLRGYT
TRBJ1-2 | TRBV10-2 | ASGGSGYGYT
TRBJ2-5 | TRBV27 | ASQQFWPSGETQY
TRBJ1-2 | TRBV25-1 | ASSEQGNYGYT
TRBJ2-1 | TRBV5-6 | ASSLLGTSGGNEQF
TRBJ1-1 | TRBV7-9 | ASSSRAREAF
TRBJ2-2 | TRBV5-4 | ASFGSPGELF
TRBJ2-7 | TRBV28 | ASSLTAETYEQY
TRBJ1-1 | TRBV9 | ASSEQGAQTTEAF
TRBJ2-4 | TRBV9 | ASSGAGQGKNIQY
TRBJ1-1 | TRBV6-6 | ASSKTGGWTEAF
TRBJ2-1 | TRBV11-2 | ASSLDWNSYNEQF
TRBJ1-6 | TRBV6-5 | ASGSGPSPLH
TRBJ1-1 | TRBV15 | ATSADRGRANTEAF
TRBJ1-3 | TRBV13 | ASRRGGSGNTIY
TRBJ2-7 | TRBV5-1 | ASSLAPGQYEQY